Listed below are T cell receptor beta chains from one sample, sequenced in a study of OX40 agonist ivuxolimab in advanced cancers. TCRdb keeps only in-frame clones here, not all; method: immunoSEQ multiplex PCR. The sample lists around 57,000 clones; roughly 90% were seen once. Sequencing was performed on CD4+ or CD8+ T cells sorted from blood, taken in a trial of the OX40 agonist ivuxolimab. These TCRs come from an adult with an advanced solid tumor such as melanoma, head and neck, liver or kidney cancer. Each CDR3 is given with its conserved first and last residue. The D gene is left open where the match is weak. A clone size is listed for some rows: how often the clone was seen (once, few, many), or a class if it is expanded.

V	size	D	J	DNA	CDR3
TRBV6-5	-	-	TRBJ1-3	TGTGCCAGCAGTTACGGGGTTGGGAACACCATATATTTT	CASSYGVGNTIYF
TRBV30	-	-	TRBJ2-2	TGTGCCTGGACCAAAACTAACACCGGGGAGCTGTTTTTT	CAWTKTNTGELFF
TRBV7-9	-	TRBD1	TRBJ1-2	TGTGCCAGCAGCTGGGACAGGGGCTATGGCTACACCTTC	CASSWDRGYGYTF
TRBV4-3	-	-	TRBJ1-2	TGCGCCAGCAGCCATCAGGCAGGCTATGGCTACACCTTC	CASSHQAGYGYTF
TRBV27	-	-	TRBJ1-5	TGTGCCAGCAGTTTGGAGGGGGACCAGCCCCAGCATTTT	CASSLEGDQPQHF
TRBV20-1	-	-	TRBJ2-3	TGCAGTGCTAGCACAGATACGCAGTATTTT	CSASTDTQYF
TRBV18	-	TRBD2	TRBJ2-1	TGTGCCAGCTCACCACCGGGGGCTAGCGGGAGGGGTGAGCAGTTCTTC	CASSPPGASGRGEQFF
TRBV4-1	-	TRBD1	TRBJ1-5	TGCGCCAGCAGCCCGAGAGACAGGGGCAATCAGCCCCAGCATTTT	CASSPRDRGNQPQHF
TRBV28	-	-	TRBJ1-5	TGTGCCAGCAGTTTTCACCAGCCCCAGCATTTT	CASSFHQPQHF
TRBV19	-	-	TRBJ1-1	TGTGCCAGTAGTATGAAGAGTGGCAGGGCGGCTTTCTTT	CASSMKSGRAAFF
TRBV30	-	TRBD1	TRBJ1-6	TGTGCCTGGAGTGTACTGGGACAGGGGGGCTCACCCCTCCACTTT	CAWSVLGQGGSPLHF
TRBV28	once	-	TRBJ1-3	TGTGCCAGCGAACAGGTCTCTGGAAACACCATATATTTT	CASEQVSGNTIYF
TRBV6-6	-	-	TRBJ1-2	TGTGCCAGCAGTTACGACCCAACAGCGGACTATGGCTACACCTTC	CASSYDPTADYGYTF
TRBV4-2	-	TRBD1	TRBJ1-3	TGTGCCAGCAGCCAAGCCGACAGGGTGGGATCCAACACCATATATTTT	CASSQADRVGSNTIYF
TRBV9	-	-	TRBJ1-3	TGTGCCAGCAGGGGAGGGCCCGCAGGGGGAAACACCATATATTTT	CASRGGPAGGNTIYF